The clone carrying this TCR beta chain was detected only a few times. No antigen is known for it. Unique molecular identifiers were carried by the TCR beta cDNA libraries. T cells numbering roughly 1 to 10 million gave rise to about 540,000 cDNA molecules. TCRdb independently ran MiXCR on the PCR reads; one entry per CDR3 protein. The sample has about 760,000 distinct CDR3 sequences; 25% to 30% are singletons. These data belong to a study of post-analysis software for immune sequencing data. Overall study context: Several disease courses (relapsing-remitting, secondary progressive and progressive-relapsing) of multiple sclerosis were included.

Notes on the study in general: Patients had higher frequencies than controls of roughly 5 TRBV segments, including TRBV5-6, TRBV5-1 and TRBV20-1. By F measure, samples from a shared preparation batch strongly co-clustered. Normalized Chao1 diversity was significantly lower in multiple sclerosis patients than in controls.

This CDR3 contains 15 residues. Germline trimming cut 6 bases from V and 5 bases from J; bases unmatched to any gene: 14. The germline gives CDR1 DFQATT, CDR2 SNEGSKA (reference sequence). What was sequenced was blood. This receptor was taken from a girl aged 5-17 years with multiple sclerosis. The V gene is TRBV20-1, the J gene TRBJ2-5, with 8 nucleotides matching TRBD1. CDR3 amino acids: CSAGRSTGGAETQYF. The CDR3, as DNA: TGCAGTGCCGGCCGTAGCACAGGGGGAGCGGAGACCCAGTACTTC.